The present T cell receptor beta chain was sequenced within a study of regulatory and conventional T cells in RAG deficiency. General observations from the study: Patient subsets had shorter CDR3s; Omenn Treg-Tconv overlap exceeded 75%.

CDR3 size: 15 residues. Trimming removed 3 bases from V and 8 bases from J; junction bases left unmatched: 12. From germline, CDR1 is SGHKS and CDR2 YYEKEE (reference sequence). The sorted regulatory T cells were CD4+, CD25-high and CD127-low, with genomic DNA sequenced. Of note for this clone: Its cognate antigen is unknown.

Here immunoSEQ multiplex PCR was the method, and the copy in TCRdb shows in-frame clones only, minus some. The sample holds roughly 20,000 clones, roughly 87% seen once. Separately, the same data were catalogued under a study of regulatory T cells. Per that paper: Primers: 52 TRBV forward and 13 TRBJ reverse.

Sequencing was performed on Tregs sorted from blood. The chain joins TRBV5-5 to TRBJ1-2, with 8 bases matching TRBD1. The sequence was obtained from a human donor in good health. The CDR3 loop is CASSSAFQTGVGYTF. The CDR3 DNA sequence: TGTGCCAGCAGCTCCGCTTTTCAGACAGGGGTAGGCTACACCTTC.